This TCR beta chain derives from a study of STAT3 mutations in large granular lymphocyte leukemia. Study results and caveats: In T-cell large granular lymphocyte leukemia, about half of patients showed multiple immunodominant subclonotypes. After therapy, about 35% of the 18 patients switched clonotypes, all new clones STAT3 wild type.

Note on this clone: Its target is not known.

The V end lost 7 bases, the J end lost 5 bases, and 15 bases lay between the germline ends. Per the germline V gene, CDR1 is MDHEN and CDR2 is SYDVKM. The CDR3 loop spans 14 amino acids. Clones were sequenced by immunoSEQ multiplex PCR, and TCRdb holds only the in-frame ones, with some missing. This table has 30,000 to 35,000 clones, around 80% appearing once. The TCR comes from a woman aged 45-65 years with T-cell large granular lymphocyte leukemia. Some clones in this sample may be carry-over from other donors' samples. The genes are TRBV28 and TRBJ2-1; a possible D gene is TRBD2 (6 bases). The specimen sequenced was peripheral blood mononuclear cells. For the CDR3, the DNA is TGTGCCAGCACCGGGGGAATTAGCGACAATGAGCAGTTCTTC. Its translation: CASTGGISDNEQFF.